This T cell receptor beta chain was captured in a study of blood T cells in healthy people across ages. General observations from the study: Age brought a roughly linear fall in TCR beta diversity measured per million T cells. It was the long-lived donors that had more naive CD4+ cells and higher diversity than aged donors.

The use of a sample-barcoded 5' primer and a J-beta primer mix characterized a second PCR of about 6 to 11 cycles. Each cDNA was tagged by a template-switch adaptor containing 12 random nucleotides. TCRdb reanalysed the 5' RACE reads using MiXCR and keeps one entry per CDR3 protein. The repertoire consists of some 1.5 million distinct CDR3 sequences, with about 45% occurring once and the leading ten covering about 3.8%. Researchers collected roughly 10 milliliters of peripheral blood from every single donor. With respect to this clonotype: What it binds is not known.

Germline CDR1 is SGHRS and CDR2 is YFSETQ. The CDR3 contains 17 residues. Trimming took off 3 bases at V and 0 bases at J, with 15 bases between the two ends. The chain employs TRBV5-1 and TRBJ2-2, with D perhaps matching TRBD1 (6 bases). The receptor's source is a woman in her late teens or twenties in good health. The specimen sequenced was blood. The CDR3 sequence is CASSWSLGQTNTGELFF. In DNA form, the CDR3 reads TGCGCCAGCAGCTGGTCTTTAGGACAGACGAACACCGGGGAGCTGTTTTTT.